The T cell receptor beta chain described here comes from a study of cytomegalovirus exposure and HLA in healthy donors. General observations from the study: Most TCR sequences showed up rarely, but some public TCRs showed up in many donors. A missense variant in DCLRE1C was later tied to TCR beta V- and J-gene trimming. Association with HLA alleles at 0.05 false discovery rate was found for 17,000 or so TCR beta sequences in a later analysis.

It was with 60 Vbeta and 13 Jbeta primers that the PCR ran. TCRdb keeps only in-frame clones here, not all; method: immunoSEQ multiplex PCR. The table shows around 110,000 clones, with about 81% occurring only once. The CDR3 consists of 15 residues. Germline-derived CDR1 and CDR2 are GTSNPN and SVGIG (reference sequence). Trimming took 3 bases from V and 2 from J, leaving 14 bases between them. About this clone itself: Antigen unknown.

This receptor was identified in a male donor in good health and CMV-seropositive. This chain connects TRBV30 to TRBJ1-5; maybe TRBD1 (5 bases). Sequencing was done on a sample of PBMCs. The CDR3 DNA follows: TGTGCCTGGAGGAATGGGGCGGCGGGCAATCAGCCCCAGCATTTT. Protein product: CAWRNGAAGNQPQHF.